Presented here are 6 T cell receptor beta chains from one specimen sequenced in a study of a mutant IDH1 vaccine in newly diagnosed glioma. TCRdb's table, derived via immunoSEQ multiplex PCR, lists solely in-frame clones and lacks some. The data hold about 51,000 clones, with about three quarters observed a single time. Sample time point: baseline, week 1 (first vaccination visit). Documented treatment: pre-vaccination baseline after standard-of-care therapy. Sequencing was performed on PBMCs, taken from a glioma patient treated with radiotherapy, temozolomide or both. Every receptor here comes from a woman in her 40s with glioma.

The chain carries TRBV9 and TRBJ1-1; D is uncertain. This CDR3 region has 13 residues. CDR1 and CDR2 from the germline V gene are SGDLS and YYNGEE. Trimming stripped 4 bases from V and 1 base from J, with 8 bases between. DNA for the CDR3: TGTGCCAGCAGCACAGAAAGGAACACTGAAGCTTTCTTT. Its translation is CASSTERNTEAFF.

This chain joins TRBV29-1 and TRBJ2-3, with TRBD2 as a possible D gene (7 bases). Germline V gene sequence: CDR1 SQVTM, CDR2 ANQGSEA. The V end was cut by 8 bases, the J end by 6 bases, with 24 bases between. The length of the CDR3 is 15 residues. The CDR3 DNA reads TGCAGCCTCTCCTTGGGGGGGGCAATTTCGGATACGCAGTATTTT. It encodes CSLSLGGAISDTQYF.

The V and J genes are TRBV12-5 and TRBJ2-5; maybe TRBD1 (6 bases). The germline V and J ends were trimmed by 4 bases and 5 bases, with 20 bases remaining between them. Per the germline V gene, CDR1 is LGHNT and CDR2 is FRNRAP. This CDR3 has 16 residues. CDR3 DNA: TGTGCTAGTGGTTCTCCCTCGTGGGGTAGGGGGGAGACCCAGTACTTC. It yields the protein CASGSPSWGRGETQYF.

This sequence joins TRBV4-3 and TRBJ2-2; TRBD2 agrees at 14 bases. V was clipped by 1 base and J by 0 bases; unmatched bases: 1. Germline CDR1 LGHNA, CDR2 YSLEER. This CDR3 contains 18 residues. CDR3 coding DNA: TGCGCCAGCAGCCAAGGGACTAGCGGGGGGACGAACACCGGGGAGCTGTTTTTT. It encodes CASSQGTSGGTNTGELFF.

The chain couples TRBV7-8 to TRBJ1-1; a weak D match, TRBD1 (5 bases). V was trimmed by 1 base and J by 7 bases, leaving 10 bases between them. The CDR3 sequence is 13 residues long. Germline V gene sequence: CDR1 SGHVS, CDR2 FQNEAQ. In DNA, the CDR3 is TGTGCCAGCAGCTTAGGGGGAACAGGTGAAGCTTTCTTT. Translation: CASSLGGTGEAFF.

In this sample, this clone is medium-sized. The V call is TRBV5-4, the J call TRBJ1-1, with a possible D match to TRBD1 (6 bases). The V gene's germline CDR1 is SGHNT and CDR2 YYREEE (reference sequence). V lost 4 bases and J lost 4, with 14 bases in between. The CDR3 has 14 amino acids. This chain's CDR3 is CASSTEGGGTEAFF. CDR3 bases: TGTGCCAGCAGCACCGAGGGGGGAGGCACTGAAGCTTTCTTT.